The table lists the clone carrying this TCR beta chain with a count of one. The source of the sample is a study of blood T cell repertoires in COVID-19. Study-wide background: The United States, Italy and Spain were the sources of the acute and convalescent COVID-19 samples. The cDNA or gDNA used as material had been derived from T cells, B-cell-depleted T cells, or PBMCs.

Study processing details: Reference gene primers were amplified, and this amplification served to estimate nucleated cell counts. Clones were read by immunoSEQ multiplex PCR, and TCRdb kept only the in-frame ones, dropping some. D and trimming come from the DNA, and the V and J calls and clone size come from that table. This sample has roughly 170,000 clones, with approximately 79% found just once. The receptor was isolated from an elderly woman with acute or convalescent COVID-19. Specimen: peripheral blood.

This chain's CDR3 is CASTRAEQETQYF. Written as DNA, the CDR3 is TGTGCCAGCACCCGAGCGGAACAAGAGACCCAGTACTTC. The rearrangement links TRBV2 to TRBJ2-5, with D possibly matching TRBD2 (5 bases). Deletions cut 7 bases from V and 2 bases from J, with 11 bases between. The V gene's germline CDR1 is SNHLY and CDR2 FYNNEI. CDR3 length: 13 residues.